This TCR beta chain was retrieved from a study of blood T cells in healthy people across ages. Overall study: About one barcoded TCR beta cDNA was captured per two T cells.

Study-wide findings and caveats: Long-lived donors exceeded aged donors in naive CD4+ cells and diversity. Per-million-T-cell TCR beta diversity fell roughly linearly with age.

Unmatched junction bases numbered 4, after V lost 3 bases and J lost 3 bases. The CDR3 runs 17 residues. Germline CDR1 reads LGHDT; CDR2 reads YNNKEL (reference sequence). This clonotype was seen a handful of times. The antigen is not known. The authors ran a second PCR of about 7 to 11 cycles using a sample-barcoded 5' primer and a J-beta primer mix. Each cDNA molecule was tagged by a template-switch adaptor with 12 random nucleotides. One entry per CDR3 protein results from TCRdb running MiXCR on the 5' RACE reads. The sample records 1 million or so distinct CDR3 sequences, 45% being singletons. The receptor comes from a woman aged 55-69 years in good health. Specimen: blood. V and J are TRBV3-1 and TRBJ2-3; TRBD2 aligns across 15 bases. As DNA, the CDR3 is TGTGCCAGCAGCCAGTGGACTAGCGGGAGGGCTACAGATACGCAGTATTTT. It specifies CASSQWTSGRATDTQYF.